The T cell receptor (beta chain) described here comes from a study of cytomegalovirus exposure and HLA in healthy donors. Primers for the PCR totalled 60 Vbeta and 13 Jbeta. Generated by immunoSEQ multiplex PCR, the TCRdb table keeps only in-frame clones and is missing some. The sample includes about 250,000 clones, roughly 84% of them seen just once. Source material: PBMCs. This TCR was recovered from a girl aged 2 to 9 in good health and CMV-seronegative.

Here the CDR3 reads CASSEGQTYTEAFF. CDR3 nucleotide sequence: TGTGCCAGTAGTGAGGGACAAACTTACACTGAAGCTTTCTTT. The V call is TRBV19, the J call TRBJ1-1, with D possibly TRBD1 on 6 matching bases. The CDR3 loop spans 14 amino acids. V was pared by 5 bases and J by 3 bases, with 13 bases between. Germline lookup yields CDR1 LNHDA and CDR2 SQIVND (reference sequence).